This entry lists 21 T cell receptor beta chains sequenced from one sample in a study of T cells after posttransplantation cyclophosphamide. This table comes from immunoSEQ multiplex PCR, and its TCRdb copy is limited to in-frame clones, with some not included. The data contain roughly 3,700 clones, about 83% of them seen just once; the ten biggest clones take up roughly 6.3%. A marrow graft followed busulfan-fludarabine conditioning, with cyclophosphamide on days +3 and +4. The sequences come from CD4+ T cells sorted from blood, collected about 230 days after a stem cell transplant with posttransplant cyclophosphamide. All receptors derive from a young adult male patient who received an allogeneic stem cell transplant from a related donor, was CMV-positive, and had no GVHD. Some T cells may be graft donor cells.

This clone appeared once. The sample has other DNA sequences that encode this CDR3 too. V usage is TRBV7-9 and J usage is TRBJ2-2, with TRBD2 matching 7 bases. There are 15 residues in the CDR3. Germline CDR1 is SEHNR and CDR2 is FQNEAQ (reference sequence). J was trimmed by 3 bases and V by 6 bases; bases with no gene match: 7. The CDR3 DNA follows: TGTGCCAGCAGAGGGTCTAGCGGTCACACCGGGGAGCTGTTTTTT. This translates into CASRGSSGHTGELFF.

This chain connects TRBV15 to TRBJ1-1; tentative D call: TRBD1 (5 bases). Trimming removed 1 base at V and 0 bases at J, with 15 bases between. In germline, CDR1 is LNHNV, CDR2 YYDKDF (reference sequence). The CDR3 loop spans 17 amino acids. The CDR3 DNA reads TGTGCCACCAGCAGAGCGGGGGTTCAGTCTTTGAACACTGAAGCTTTCTTT. Its protein is CATSRAGVQSLNTEAFF. Using reference TRBV15 and TRBJ1-1 for the parts outside the CDR3, the full variable domain is DAMVIQNPRYQVTQFGKPVTLSCSQTLNHNVMYWYQQKSSQAPKLLFHYYDKDFNNEADTPDNFQSRRPNTSFCFLDIRSPGLGDTAMYLCATSRAGVQSLNTEAFFGQGTRLTVV.

About this clone itself: The junction does not match germline at one end; this may be a read error. V usage is TRBV19 and J usage is TRBJ2-7; the D gene is possibly TRBD1 (5 bases). The germline gives CDR1 LNHDA, CDR2 SQIVND (reference sequence). This CDR3 contains 13 residues. This CDR3 is CASSVDRSYEQYF. For the CDR3, the DNA is TGTGCCAGTAGTGTAGACAGATCCTACGAGCAGTACTTC.

This chain joins TRBV15 and TRBJ2-7; possible D gene TRBD1, 6 bases. The germline gives CDR1 LNHNV, CDR2 YYDKDF (reference sequence). The V end lost 4 bases, the J end lost 0 bases, and 19 bases lay between the germline ends. The CDR3 is made up of 17 amino acids. CDR3 amino acids: CATSTAGLGASSYEQYF. As DNA, the CDR3 is TGTGCCACCAGCACCGCCGGGCTGGGGGCCAGCTCCTACGAGCAGTACTTC.

This rearrangement joins TRBV25-1 to TRBJ2-5; D gene ambiguous. CDR1 and CDR2 (germline): MGHDK, SYGVNS. The CDR3 contains 15 residues. Between the trimmed V and J ends, which lost 3 bases and 4 bases, there was a span of 15 bases. As DNA, the CDR3 is TGTGCCAGCAGTGATGCGGTGAGAGTAACAGAGACCCAGTACTTC. Amino acid sequence: CASSDAVRVTETQYF.

The chain joins TRBV11-2 to TRBJ2-5, with a tentative D call TRBD2 (5 bases). This CDR3 is 13 amino acids long. Germline-derived CDR1 and CDR2 are SGHAT and FQNNGV. V shed 1 base and J shed 4 bases, with 7 bases lying between them. The DNA for the CDR3 is TGTGCCAGCAGCTTAGGGAGGAGAGAGACCCAGTACTTC. This encodes CASSLGRRETQYF.

The J gene is TRBJ2-1, the V gene TRBV7-9; 11 nucleotides match TRBD2. CDR3 size: 16 residues. The V gene's germline CDR1 is SEHNR and CDR2 FQNEAQ (reference sequence). With 2 bases clipped from V and 4 bases from J, the junction kept 4 bases outside the gene matches. CDR3: CASSLRTSGLYNEQFF. The CDR3 DNA is TGTGCCAGCAGCTTAAGGACTAGCGGGTTATACAATGAGCAGTTCTTC.

This chain joins TRBV6-1 and TRBJ1-1, with D hard to call. Germline CDR1 is MNHNS and CDR2 is SASEGT. CDR3 length equals 14 residues. Trimming pared 4 bases from V and 2 bases from J, leaving 11 bases between. The CDR3 sequence: CASSVEATNTEAFF. CDR3 coding DNA: TGTGCCAGCAGTGTTGAAGCCACCAACACTGAAGCTTTCTTT.

The CDR3 protein is CASSTTKNIQYF. The CDR3 DNA reads TGTGCCAGCTCAACCACAAAAAACATTCAGTACTTC. The rearrangement joins TRBV18 to TRBJ2-4, with D hard to call. With 5 bases removed from V and 4 bases from J, the gap between germline ends came to 6 bases. The CDR3 spans 12 residues. Per the germline V gene, CDR1 is KGHSH and CDR2 is LQKENI.

The J gene is TRBJ2-5, the V gene TRBV7-9, with 8 bases fitting TRBD1. The CDR3 is 15 residues long. Germline V lookup: CDR1 SEHNR, CDR2 FQNEAQ (reference sequence). After removal of 1 base from V and 5 bases from J, the junction contained 6 bases not matched to a gene. CDR3 sequence: CASSLGTGSEETQYF. CDR3 coding DNA: TGTGCCAGCAGCTTAGGGACAGGGAGTGAGGAGACCCAGTACTTC.

The rearrangement uses TRBV5-1 and TRBJ2-3, with 7 bases that match TRBD2. The J segment lost 4 bases and the V segment lost 9 bases, leaving 11 bases of the junction unmatched. The CDR3 totals 14 residues. The germline gives CDR1 SGHRS, CDR2 YFSETQ. The CDR3 region has the DNA TGCGCCACCGCAAGCGGGAAGTGGGCAGATACGCAGTATTTT. This gives the protein CATASGKWADTQYF.

The genes are TRBV2 and TRBJ1-4; D possibly corresponds to TRBD1 (5 bases). The germline V and J ends were trimmed by 4 bases and 0 bases, with 9 bases remaining between them. The germline V gene has CDR1 SNHLY and CDR2 FYNNEI. This CDR3 has 15 residues. The CDR3 here is CASSGTLATNEKLFF. In DNA form, the CDR3 reads TGTGCCAGCAGTGGGACACTCGCAACTAATGAAAAACTGTTTTTT.

The rearrangement links TRBV6-1 to TRBJ2-5, with 8 nucleotides matching TRBD2. Per germline, CDR1 MNHNS and CDR2 SASEGT. The CDR3 runs to 15 residues. After removal of 0 bases from V and 6 bases from J, the junction contained 6 bases not matched to a gene. The CDR3 nucleotides are TGTGCCAGCAGTGAAGCGCCCCGGGGGGGAAAGACCCAGTACTTC. Translation gives CASSEAPRGGKTQYF.

V and J are TRBV7-8 and TRBJ2-5; D unresolved. Looked up from germline, CDR1 is SGHVS and CDR2 is FQNEAQ. CDR3 length equals 12 residues. V gave up 5 bases and J gave up 3 bases, with 7 bases separating them. CDR3: CASSPQEETQYF. For the CDR3, the DNA is TGTGCCAGCAGCCCCCAGGAAGAGACCCAGTACTTC.

The chain links TRBV2 to TRBJ1-2, with 8 nucleotides matching TRBD1. V shed 4 bases and J 7 bases; nucleotides not matched to a gene: 8. The CDR3 loop spans 14 amino acids. Germline CDR1 SNHLY, CDR2 FYNNEI. CDR3 DNA: TGTGCCAGCAGTGGGACAGGGTTTGTGGGTGGCTACACCTTC. It codes for CASSGTGFVGGYTF.

V is TRBV6-1 and J is TRBJ2-3, with 15 bases lining up with TRBD2. Germline V lookup: CDR1 MNHNS, CDR2 SASEGT. This CDR3 is built from 19 residues. V lost 2 bases and J lost 1; bases outside the gene matches: 7. The CDR3 sequence: CASSERTSGRVVGTDTQYF. The CDR3 nucleotides are TGTGCCAGCAGTGAAAGGACTAGCGGGAGGGTAGTAGGCACAGATACGCAGTATTTT.

The chain employs TRBV7-2 and TRBJ1-2, with TRBD1 identical over 8 bases. This CDR3 is 14 amino acids long. V dropped 9 bases and J dropped 8; count of bases not matched to a gene: 14. The germline V gene has CDR1 SGHTA and CDR2 FQGNSA. CDR3 nucleotide sequence: TGTGCCAGTCGAAAGCTGGACAGGGAGGACGGCTACACCTTC. This codes for CASRKLDREDGYTF.

The chain couples TRBV27 to TRBJ2-3; 15 bases are a match to TRBD2. J gave up 4 bases and V 5 bases, and 10 bases lay outside the gene matches. The V gene's germline CDR1 is MNHEY and CDR2 SMNVEV (reference sequence). The CDR3 sequence is 18 residues long. The CDR3 loop reads CASSIGLAGGVYADTQYF. CDR3 sequence (DNA): TGTGCCAGCAGTATCGGACTAGCGGGAGGGGTTTATGCAGATACGCAGTATTTT.

This chain joins TRBV11-2 and TRBJ1-1, with 7 nucleotides matching TRBD1. The CDR3 has 13 residues. CDR1 is SGHAT and CDR2 is FQNNGV in the germline V gene. Trimming cost V 5 bases and J 1 base; bases outside gene matches: 1. CDR3 in DNA: TGTGCCAGCAGCCGGACAGGGAACACTGAAGCTTTCTTT. This gives the protein CASSRTGNTEAFF.

Worth noting for this clone: A junction end diverges from the germline sequence, so it may reflect a read error. The V call is TRBV6-5, the J call TRBJ1-4, with D maybe TRBD1 (5 bases). Germline V lookup: CDR1 MNHEY, CDR2 SVGAGI. The CDR3 length is 14 residues. The CDR3 DNA reads TGTGCCAGCAGTTACGATTGGGGCAGGGAAAAGCTGTTTTTT. This gives the protein CASSYDWGREKLFF.

V is TRBV5-1 and J is TRBJ2-2; 10 nucleotides line up with TRBD2. This CDR3 spans 15 amino acids. CDR1 is SGHRS and CDR2 is YFSETQ in the germline V gene. Trimming removed 2 bases from V and 7 bases from J; junction bases left unmatched: 5. The CDR3 region is CASSFSGGMNGELFF. In nucleotides, the CDR3 is TGCGCCAGCAGCTTTAGCGGGGGGATGAACGGGGAGCTGTTTTTT.